Below are 30 T cell receptor beta chains sequenced from a single sample in a study of blood T cell repertoires in COVID-19. TCRdb keeps only in-frame clones here, not all; method: immunoSEQ multiplex PCR. This sample has around 100,000 clones, with 70% to 90% found just once. Sequencing used peripheral blood. The receptors derive from a man older than 75 with acute or convalescent COVID-19.

The chain employs TRBV11-2 and TRBJ1-1; no reliable D call. Between the trimmed V and J ends, which lost 2 bases and 5 bases, there was a span of 21 bases. The CDR3 totals 17 residues. Germline CDR1 reads SGHAT; CDR2 reads FQNNGV. The CDR3 here is CASSLRYRRSNKTEAFF. CDR3 in DNA: TGTGCCAGCAGCTTACGGTACCGGAGGTCAAATAAAACTGAAGCTTTCTTT.

The CDR3 DNA reads as TGTGCCAGCAGTTTTGGCTCTCCCTACGAGCAGTACTTC. This gives the protein CASSFGSPYEQYF. The chain couples TRBV27 to TRBJ2-7; D unresolved. CDR1 is MNHEY and CDR2 is SMNVEV in the germline V gene (reference sequence). CDR3 length equals 13 residues. Trimming stripped 3 bases from V and 2 bases from J, with 8 bases between.

The rearrangement links TRBV6-5 to TRBJ1-4; D is uncertain. Germline lookup yields CDR1 MNHEY and CDR2 SVGAGI. This CDR3 has 14 amino acids. Trimming removed 2 bases at V and 7 bases at J, with 11 bases between. The CDR3 sequence: CASSYIRGGEKLFF. The CDR3 coding sequence is TGTGCCAGCAGTTACATCCGAGGAGGTGAAAAACTGTTTTTT.

The gene calls are TRBV9 and TRBJ1-2; maybe TRBD1 (5 bases). The CDR3 sequence is 14 residues long. Germline assignment: CDR1 SGDLS and CDR2 YYNGEE. V dropped 0 bases and J dropped 5 bases, with 11 bases sitting between them. CDR3 bases: TGTGCCAGCAGCGTAGTTCCGGACACGTATGGCTACACCTTC. Protein: CASSVVPDTYGYTF.

The chain recombines TRBV7-2 with TRBJ1-2, with 10 bases fitting TRBD1. The CDR3 spans 16 residues. V gave up 1 base and J gave up 7 bases; unmatched junction bases: 9. Looked up from germline, CDR1 is SGHTA and CDR2 is FQGNSA. The CDR3 sequence is CASSLVGGGQGTGYTF. CDR3 coding DNA: TGTGCCAGCAGCTTAGTAGGGGGGGGACAGGGGACTGGCTACACCTTC.

The V and J genes are TRBV7-3 and TRBJ2-3, with D possibly being TRBD2 (5 bases). The germline CDR1 and CDR2 sequences are SGHTA and FQGTGA. V was clipped by 2 bases and J by 6 bases, with 9 bases between them. The CDR3 sequence is 13 residues long. This chain's CDR3 is CASSLEGSDTQYF. The CDR3 DNA sequence: TGTGCCAGCAGCTTAGAGGGCTCGGATACGCAGTATTTT. The full variable domain, with the rest looked up from reference TRBV7-3 and TRBJ2-3, is GAGVSQTPSNKVTEKGKYVELRCDPISGHTALYWYRQSLGQGPEFLIYFQGTGAADDSGLPNDRFFAVRPEGSVSTLKIQRTERGDSAVYLCASSLEGSDTQYFGPGTRLTVL.

The J gene is TRBJ2-5, the V gene TRBV18; 8 positions agree with TRBD2. This CDR3 is built from 14 residues. Germline V gives CDR1 KGHSH, CDR2 LQKENI. J gave up 4 bases and V 2 bases, and 3 bases lay outside the gene matches. CDR3 nucleotides: TGTGCCAGCTCACCAGTCCTAGCGGGAGAGACCCAGTACTTC. The encoded protein is CASSPVLAGETQYF. Full variable domain (outside the CDR3, taken from reference TRBV18 and TRBJ2-5): NAGVMQNPRHLVRRRGQEARLRCSPMKGHSHVYWYRQLPEEGLKFMVYLQKENIIDESGMPKERFSAEFPKEGPSILRIQQVVRGDSAAYFCASSPVLAGETQYFGPGTRLLVL.

The V gene is TRBV27, the J gene TRBJ2-3; 9 bases are shared with TRBD1. Per the germline V gene, CDR1 is MNHEY and CDR2 is SMNVEV (reference sequence). V trimming: 5 bases; J trimming: 3 bases; junction bases outside the gene matches: 12. CDR3 size: 17 residues. CDR3 amino acids: CASSRLVGTGQTDTQYF. The CDR3 region has the DNA TGTGCCAGCAGTCGTTTAGTGGGGACAGGGCAAACAGATACGCAGTATTTT.

This chain joins TRBV14 and TRBJ1-3, with TRBD1 as a possible D gene (5 bases). Germline V gives CDR1 SGHDN, CDR2 FVKESK. The CDR3 runs to 16 residues. The V end was cut by 1 base, the J end by 2 bases, with 12 bases between. This CDR3 is CASSQVLGGAGNTIYF. CDR3 coding DNA: TGTGCCAGCAGCCAAGTCCTCGGGGGTGCTGGAAACACCATATATTTT.

The chain uses TRBV28 and TRBJ1-2, with a weak D call TRBD1 (5 bases). The CDR3 totals 13 residues. Trimming pared 6 bases from V and 8 bases from J, leaving 16 bases between. CDR1 MDHEN and CDR2 SYDVKM come from the germline V gene. CDR3: CASRWDQGVGYTF. CDR3 DNA: TGTGCCAGCAGATGGGATCAGGGCGTGGGCTACACCTTC.

This clone turned up a few times. The V and J genes are TRBV7-2 and TRBJ2-1; D perhaps matches TRBD2 (6 bases). Trimming pared 2 bases from V and 10 bases from J, leaving 18 bases between. The CDR3 extends over 15 amino acids. Germline CDR1 and CDR2: SGHTA and FQGNSA. As DNA, the CDR3 is TGTGCCAGCAGCTTACAAGCGGGTACTCGGGGAGAGCAGTTCTTC. Its protein product is CASSLQAGTRGEQFF.

The V gene is TRBV28, the J gene TRBJ1-1; TRBD1 aligns across 8 bases. Germline CDR1 is MDHEN and CDR2 is SYDVKM. There are 14 residues in the CDR3. V trimming: 6 bases; J trimming: 3 bases; junction bases outside the gene matches: 6. CDR3 in amino acids: CASSRTGFDTEAFF. DNA for the CDR3: TGTGCCAGCAGCAGGACAGGGTTTGACACTGAAGCTTTCTTT.

The J gene is TRBJ2-1, the V gene TRBV7-2; TRBD2 matches 7 bases. CDR1 is SGHTA, CDR2 FQGNSA, per germline. With 8 bases clipped from V and 8 bases from J, the junction kept 15 bases outside the gene matches. CDR3 size: 15 residues. For the CDR3, the DNA is TGTGCCAGCGGAGCGGGACCCCCGGACATCTATGAGCAGTTCTTC. This gives the protein CASGAGPPDIYEQFF.

This rearrangement joins TRBV7-8 to TRBJ1-5, with D tentatively TRBD1 (6 bases). The length of the CDR3 is 16 residues. Germline CDR1 SGHVS, CDR2 FQNEAQ. Deletions cut 5 bases from V and 4 bases from J, with 18 bases between. Here the CDR3 reads CASSPRGQGLNQPQHF. CDR3 sequence (DNA): TGTGCCAGCAGCCCTAGGGGACAAGGGCTTAATCAGCCCCAGCATTTT.

This clone was detected only once. The V and J genes are TRBV28 and TRBJ2-3; 7 positions match TRBD2. The germline V gene has CDR1 MDHEN and CDR2 SYDVKM. The V segment lost 10 bases and the J segment 0 bases; nucleotides outside the gene matches: 4. This CDR3 spans 13 amino acids. The CDR3, as DNA: TGTGCCACCGAGCGGGGCAGCACAGATACGCAGTATTTT. Its protein product is CATERGSTDTQYF.

This chain uses TRBV24-1 with TRBJ1-1, with D possibly matching TRBD1 (6 bases). The CDR3 spans 15 residues. V lost 5 bases and J 5 bases, leaving 17 bases between the germline ends. CDR1 is KGHDR and CDR2 is SFDVKD in the germline V gene. The CDR3 region has the DNA TGTGCCACCAGTGGCGGGGGGCGCGGGAGAACTGAAGCTTTCTTT. It yields the protein CATSGGGRGRTEAFF.

The V call is TRBV4-1, the J call TRBJ2-1; D not resolved. With 1 base removed from V and 1 base from J, the gap between germline ends came to 17 bases. CDR1 MGHRA and CDR2 YSYEKL come from the germline V gene. The CDR3 is made up of 18 amino acids. In DNA, the CDR3 is TGCGCCAGCAGCCAAGGAAGAACAGACGGCCTTTCCTACAATGAGCAGTTCTTC. Its translation is CASSQGRTDGLSYNEQFF.

This chain links TRBV24-1 with TRBJ2-1, with D unclear. Trimming pared 7 bases from V and 0 bases from J, leaving 9 bases between. Germline CDR1 is KGHDR and CDR2 is SFDVKD. The CDR3 is made up of 14 amino acids. CDR3 region: CATRAGSSYNEQFF. CDR3 DNA: TGTGCCACCAGGGCAGGTAGCTCCTACAATGAGCAGTTCTTC.

The rearrangement uses TRBV27 and TRBJ2-5; 9 bases match TRBD1. V dropped 2 bases and J dropped 5; count of bases not matched to a gene: 3. Germline values: CDR1 MNHEY, CDR2 SMNVEV (reference sequence). CDR3 length: 14 amino acids. The CDR3 is CASSLTGGRETQYF. CDR3 DNA: TGTGCCAGCAGTTTAACAGGGGGCAGGGAGACCCAGTACTTC.

The V call is TRBV28, the J call TRBJ1-4; no firm D call. The CDR3 totals 16 residues. The V end was cut by 5 bases, the J end by 3 bases, with 16 bases between. The germline CDR1 and CDR2 sequences are MDHEN and SYDVKM. The CDR3, as DNA: TGTGCCAGCAGTGCCCCATGGGAGGGTCCTAATGAAAAACTGTTTTTT. Its protein is CASSAPWEGPNEKLFF. The whole variable domain, filled in from reference TRBV28 and TRBJ1-4, reads DVKVTQSSRYLVKRTGEKVFLECVQDMDHENMFWYRQDPGLGLRLIYFSYDVKMKEKGDIPEGYSVSREKKERFSLILESASTNQTSMYLCASSAPWEGPNEKLFFGSGTQLSVL.

This clone showed up just once. J is TRBJ2-4 and V is TRBV19; 7 nucleotides line up with TRBD1. The V gene's germline CDR1 is LNHDA and CDR2 SQIVND (reference sequence). The CDR3 length is 15 residues. The V segment lost 3 bases and the J segment 8 bases; nucleotides outside the gene matches: 10. Here the CDR3 reads CASSIIQGNGDIQYF. The CDR3 DNA follows: TGTGCCAGTAGTATCATACAGGGGAATGGGGACATTCAGTACTTC.

The rearrangement joins TRBV6-2 or TRBV6-3 to TRBJ2-7; D perhaps matches TRBD1 (6 bases). The CDR3 runs 19 residues. V was pared by 5 bases and J by 0 bases, with 26 bases between. Germline values: CDR1 MNHEY, CDR2 SVGEGT. CDR3 sequence: CASSPLPFGTLTSSYEQYF. Written as DNA, the CDR3 is TGTGCCAGCAGTCCGCTCCCATTCGGGACATTAACCAGCTCCTACGAGCAGTACTTC.

The V and J genes are TRBV5-4 and TRBJ1-6, with D possibly matching TRBD1 (5 bases). V dropped 0 bases and J dropped 7 bases, with 20 bases sitting between them. The CDR3 is made up of 18 amino acids. Germline V gene sequence: CDR1 SGHNT, CDR2 YYREEE (reference sequence). The CDR3 reads CASSLGRLRRGKNSPLHF. In DNA, the CDR3 is TGTGCCAGCAGCTTGGGCAGGCTGAGACGGGGGAAAAATTCACCCCTCCACTTT.

The chain employs TRBV4-3 and TRBJ2-2; TRBD2 aligns across 9 bases. The germline CDR1 and CDR2 sequences are LGHNA and YSLEER. This CDR3 has 17 residues. J was trimmed by 6 bases and V by 2 bases; bases with no gene match: 10. The CDR3 loop reads CASSQPGPGLAPGELFF. The DNA for the CDR3 is TGCGCCAGCAGCCAACCCGGACCGGGACTAGCTCCCGGGGAGCTGTTTTTT.

The rearrangement uses TRBV7-2 and TRBJ2-1; 11 nucleotides align to TRBD2. The CDR3 covers 16 residues. Unmatched junction bases numbered 9, after V lost 6 bases and J lost 5 bases. Germline V gene data show CDR1 as SGHTA and CDR2 as FQGNSA. The CDR3 loop reads CASRDVAGGRNNEQFF. The CDR3 region has the DNA TGTGCCAGCAGGGATGTAGCGGGAGGGAGGAACAATGAGCAGTTCTTC.

V gene TRBV25-1 combines with J gene TRBJ2-5, with 10 bases aligning to TRBD1. V shed 3 bases, J shed 2 bases, and the junction held 3 bases outside the gene matches. This CDR3 spans 15 amino acids. In germline, CDR1 is MGHDK, CDR2 SYGVNS. CDR3 coding DNA: TGTGCCAGCAGTGATGGACAGGGGGTACAAGAGACCCAGTACTTC. Protein sequence: CASSDGQGVQETQYF. The complete variable domain, with remaining parts taken from reference TRBV25-1 and TRBJ2-5, reads EADIYQTPRYLVIGTGKKITLECSQTMGHDKMYWYQQDPGMELHLIHYSYGVNSTEKGDLSSESTVSRIRTEHFPLTLESARPSHTSQYLCASSDGQGVQETQYFGPGTRLLVL.

In its sample, this clone was seen a few times. The chain combines TRBV24-1 with TRBJ2-1; 13 bases fit TRBD2. Germline V gene sequence: CDR1 KGHDR, CDR2 SFDVKD. V shed 4 bases and J 9 bases; nucleotides not matched to a gene: 8. This CDR3 is built from 16 residues. CDR3 DNA sequence: TGTGCCACCAGTGACCGGACTAGCGGGAGTCACGTTGAGCAGTTCTTC. It translates to CATSDRTSGSHVEQFF.

This chain joins TRBV27 and TRBJ2-3; 7 bases agree with TRBD1. The CDR3 is made up of 16 amino acids. Unmatched junction bases numbered 10, after V lost 5 bases and J lost 2 bases. Looked up from germline, CDR1 is MNHEY and CDR2 is SMNVEV (reference sequence). The CDR3 DNA reads TGTGCCAGCAGTCCAAGGGACAGCTACCCCACAGATACGCAGTATTTT. Translated: CASSPRDSYPTDTQYF.

This clone was picked up one time. The chain carries TRBV19 and TRBJ2-1, with TRBD2 identical over 11 bases. V shed 4 bases and J 6 bases; nucleotides not matched to a gene: 5. CDR3 length: 15 amino acids. Germline V gives CDR1 LNHDA, CDR2 SQIVND (reference sequence). This CDR3 reads CASSTASGRINEQFF. The CDR3 region has the DNA TGTGCCAGTAGTACGGCTAGCGGGAGGATCAATGAGCAGTTCTTC.

This chain joins TRBV27 and TRBJ1-1; unclear D gene. CDR3 size: 14 residues. The germline gives CDR1 MNHEY, CDR2 SMNVEV (reference sequence). V gave up 3 bases and J gave up 3 bases, with 11 bases separating them. The CDR3 nucleotides read TGTGCCAGCAGTTTTTCTGCGGAGTACACTGAAGCTTTCTTT. It is translated as CASSFSAEYTEAFF.